This T cell receptor (beta chain) was sequenced for a study of Graves' ophthalmopathy and Graves' hyperthyroidism. Study-wide results and limits: Among thyroid clonotypes expanded above 0.001 frequency, most also appeared in blood.

RNA transcripts were the template, and TCR beta CDR3 regions were amplified from them. An initial RT-PCR round employing HTBI primers preceded a second-round multiplex PCR. TCRdb re-called the multiplex PCR reads with MiXCR, one entry per CDR3 protein. Among about 1.1 million distinct CDR3 sequences listed, roughly 35% were seen once. Worth noting for this clonotype: Its cognate antigen is unknown.

The evidence that diagnosis relied on was clinical symptoms, serum thyroxine, TRAb, thyroid ultrasound and orbital computed tomography. CDR1 and CDR2 (germline): MNHNS, SASEGT. This CDR3 comprises 14 residues. The V and J ends lost 7 bases and 4 bases respectively, with 16 bases between them. The gene calls are TRBV6-1 and TRBJ2-5; tentatively, D is TRBD1 (5 bases). This receptor was taken from an adult man with Graves' hyperthyroidism. The specimen sequenced was peripheral blood or thyroid tissue (not recorded which). The CDR3 protein is CASTMAGRSETQYF. The CDR3 DNA reads TGTGCCAGCACAATGGCAGGGCGTTCAGAGACCCAGTACTTC.